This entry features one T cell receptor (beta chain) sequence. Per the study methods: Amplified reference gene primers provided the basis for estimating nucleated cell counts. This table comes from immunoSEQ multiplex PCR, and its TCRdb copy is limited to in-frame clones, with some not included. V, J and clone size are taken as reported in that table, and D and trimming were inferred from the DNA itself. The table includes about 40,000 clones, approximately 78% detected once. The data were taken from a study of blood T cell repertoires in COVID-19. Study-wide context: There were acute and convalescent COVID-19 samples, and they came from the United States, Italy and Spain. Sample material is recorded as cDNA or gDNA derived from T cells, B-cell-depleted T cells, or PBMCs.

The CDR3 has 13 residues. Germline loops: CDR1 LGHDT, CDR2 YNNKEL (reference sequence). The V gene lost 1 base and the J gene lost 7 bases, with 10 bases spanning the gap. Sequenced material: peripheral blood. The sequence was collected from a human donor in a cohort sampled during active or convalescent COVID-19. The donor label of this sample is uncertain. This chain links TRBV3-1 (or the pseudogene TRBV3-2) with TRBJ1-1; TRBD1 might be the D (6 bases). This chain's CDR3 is CASSQADRVEAFF. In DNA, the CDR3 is TGTGCCAGCAGCCAAGCGGACAGAGTTGAAGCTTTCTTT.